The clone carrying this T cell receptor beta chain was counted only a few times. Looked up from germline, CDR1 is SGHRS and CDR2 is YFSETQ. V lost 2 bases and J lost 3, with 12 bases in between. CDR3 length equals 14 residues. Constant-region reverse primers amplified full-length variable regions, followed by semi-nested Nested Universal Primer A PCR. TCRdb itself ran the 5' RACE reads through MiXCR, one entry per CDR3 protein. The repertoire includes some 44,000 distinct CDR3 sequences, 30% of them detected once, and approximately 4.1% sits in the top ten. The sequence was collected from a female donor with breast cancer. Sequencing was carried out using tumor-infiltrating memory CD4+ T cells sorted from the breast tumor. Subset specified: memory CD4+ T cells, CD4+CD45RO+CD25-. The chain recombines TRBV5-1 with TRBJ2-7; D might be TRBD2 (6 bases). CDR3 residues: CASSFGGDRYEQYF. The CDR3 DNA is TGCGCCAGCAGCTTTGGAGGGGACCGCTACGAGCAGTACTTC.